A single sample gave rise to the 21 T cell receptor beta chains below, sequenced in a study of blood T cell repertoires in COVID-19. Assay: immunoSEQ multiplex PCR; the TCRdb copy retains only in-frame clones and omits some. The data contain approximately 200,000 clones, roughly 87% of them seen just once; the ten biggest clones take up about 9.3%. Sequencing was done on a sample of PBMCs or T cells enriched from blood (not recorded which). All receptors come from a man aged 18 to 30 with acute COVID-19.

The chain has TRBV5-1 and TRBJ2-7, with 8 bases aligning to TRBD1. With V trimmed by 2 bases and J by 0 bases, 10 bases remained unmatched. The CDR3 is 17 residues long. CDR1 SGHRS and CDR2 YFSETQ come from the germline V gene. The CDR3 nucleotides are TGCGCCAGCAGCTTCGGACAGGGAGGAAGAAGCTCCTACGAGCAGTACTTC. It translates to CASSFGQGGRSSYEQYF. The whole variable domain, filled in from reference TRBV5-1 and TRBJ2-7, reads KAGVTQTPRYLIKTRGQQVTLSCSPISGHRSVSWYQQTPGQGLQFLFEYFSETQRNKGNFPGRFSGRQFSNSRSEMNVSTLELGDSALYLCASSFGQGGRSSYEQYFGPGTRLTVT.

The chain carries TRBV3-1 (or the pseudogene TRBV3-2) and TRBJ1-1; D call uncertain. Germline CDR1 reads LGHDT; CDR2 reads YNNKEL (reference sequence). The CDR3 covers 14 residues. The V and J ends lost 2 bases and 0 bases respectively, with 7 bases between them. Here the CDR3 reads CASSQTSMNTEAFF. CDR3 bases: TGTGCCAGCAGCCAAACGAGCATGAACACTGAAGCTTTCTTT.

V and J are TRBV5-4 and TRBJ1-5; 9 bases fit TRBD1. With V trimmed by 5 bases and J by 4 bases, 16 bases remained unmatched. Per germline, CDR1 SGHNT and CDR2 YYREEE (reference sequence). CDR3 length equals 18 residues. CDR3 region: CASRPLGQGDPKNQPQHF. CDR3 sequence (DNA): TGTGCCAGCAGACCCCTGGGACAGGGCGATCCCAAGAATCAGCCCCAGCATTTT.

The chain employs TRBV4-1 and TRBJ2-7, with D perhaps TRBD2 (6 bases). The CDR3 extends over 13 amino acids. V shed 2 bases and J shed 5 bases, with 10 bases lying between them. Germline values: CDR1 MGHRA, CDR2 YSYEKL. The CDR3: CASSQQWGDEQYF. Here the CDR3 DNA reads TGCGCCAGCAGCCAACAATGGGGGGACGAGCAGTACTTC.

Only one count was recorded for this clone. V is TRBV2 and J is TRBJ1-2, with TRBD1 matching over 10 bases. CDR3 length: 14 residues. The trim removed 3 bases at V and 8 bases at J, leaving 6 bases unmatched. The V gene's germline CDR1 is SNHLY and CDR2 FYNNEI. The DNA of the CDR3 is TGTGCCAGCAGTGACCGACAGGGGGCGAGCGGCTACACCTTC. This encodes CASSDRQGASGYTF.

This chain joins TRBV7-2 and TRBJ1-2, with D unresolved. The V end was cut by 5 bases, the J end by 1 base, with 8 bases between. CDR1 is SGHTA and CDR2 is FQGNSA in the germline V gene. This CDR3 is built from 13 residues. CDR3 nucleotides: TGTGCCAGCAGCCAGAGCGTTAACTATGGCTACACCTTC. Its protein is CASSQSVNYGYTF.

The gene calls are TRBV5-1 and TRBJ1-1, with D tentatively TRBD1 (6 bases). The CDR3 totals 14 residues. The ends were cut back, 4 bases at V and 5 bases at J, with 15 bases in the middle. CDR1 and CDR2 from the germline V gene are SGHRS and YFSETQ. The CDR3 protein is CASSVDSYGTEAFF. Written as DNA, the CDR3 is TGCGCCAGCAGCGTGGACAGCTATGGTACTGAAGCTTTCTTT.

J is TRBJ2-1 and V is TRBV2, with a weak D call TRBD2 (6 bases). V lost 2 bases and J 6 bases, leaving 17 bases between the germline ends. CDR1 is SNHLY, CDR2 FYNNEI, per germline. This CDR3 is built from 16 residues. Here the CDR3 reads CASSEPRGTVINEQFF. The DNA for the CDR3 is TGTGCCAGCAGTGAACCCCGCGGGACGGTCATCAATGAGCAGTTCTTC. The complete variable domain, with remaining parts taken from reference TRBV2 and TRBJ2-1, reads EPEVTQTPSHQVTQMGQEVILRCVPISNHLYFYWYRQILGQKVEFLVSFYNNEISEKSEIFDDQFSVERPDGSNFTLKIRSTKLEDSAMYFCASSEPRGTVINEQFFGPGTRLTVL.

Details on this clone: Other DNA sequences from this sample encode an identical CDR3 as well. This chain uses TRBV30 with TRBJ2-7, with D possibly matching TRBD2 (6 bases). Trimming left V 0 bases short and J 4 bases short, with 13 bases between. Looked up from germline, CDR1 is GTSNPN and CDR2 is SVGIG (reference sequence). CDR3 length equals 14 residues. The CDR3 sequence: CAWSVGGVGYEQYF. The DNA for the CDR3 is TGTGCCTGGAGTGTGGGGGGAGTGGGTTACGAGCAGTACTTC. The variable domain in full, with the rest retrieved from reference TRBV30 and TRBJ2-7, is SQTIHQWPATLVQPVGSPLSLECTVEGTSNPNLYWYRQAAGRGLQLLFYSVGIGQISSEVPQNLSASRPQDRQFILSSKKLLLSDSGFYLCAWSVGGVGYEQYFGPGTRLTVT.

This clone was detected once. This chain links TRBV7-8 with TRBJ2-7; 15 bases fit TRBD2. V trimming: 5 bases; J trimming: 0 bases; junction bases outside the gene matches: 11. This CDR3 spans 19 amino acids. Germline lookup yields CDR1 SGHVS and CDR2 FQNEAQ. The CDR3 bases are TGTGCCAGCAGCCAATGGGGACTAGCGGGAGGCACCAGCTCCTACGAGCAGTACTTC. Protein: CASSQWGLAGGTSSYEQYF.

V and J are TRBV4-2 and TRBJ2-7; 10 bases align to TRBD1. V gave up 1 base and J gave up 3 bases; unmatched junction bases: 3. Germline CDR1 reads LGHNA; CDR2 reads YNFKEQ. The CDR3 sequence is 15 residues long. CDR3 sequence (DNA): TGTGCCAGCAGCCAAGGGGGGACAGGGGTCTACGAGCAGTACTTC. This gives the protein CASSQGGTGVYEQYF.

The gene calls are TRBV28 and TRBJ2-2, with a tentative D call TRBD2 (6 bases). The germline V gene encodes CDR1 MDHEN and CDR2 SYDVKM. The CDR3 runs to 13 residues. V was trimmed by 2 bases and J by 6 bases, leaving 7 bases between them. This CDR3 is CASSLGGSGELFF. CDR3 nucleotide sequence: TGTGCCAGCAGTTTAGGGGGGTCCGGGGAGCTGTTTTTT.

This clone has more than one count but fewer than ten. The V and J genes are TRBV9 and TRBJ2-1; weak D call: TRBD2 (7 bases). Deletions cut 5 bases from V and 6 bases from J, with 12 bases between. The germline V gene encodes CDR1 SGDLS and CDR2 YYNGEE. CDR3 size: 13 residues. Written as DNA, the CDR3 is TGTGCCAGCAGGGCGGGGGCAAGCAATGAGCAGTTCTTC. This codes for CASRAGASNEQFF.

The chain has TRBV4-2 and TRBJ1-2; D is ambiguous. The V gene's germline CDR1 is LGHNA and CDR2 YNFKEQ. V was shortened by 2 bases and J by 0 bases, with 13 bases between the two germline ends. The CDR3 loop spans 16 amino acids. CDR3 residues: CASSQPEMNSNYGYTF. The CDR3 DNA is TGTGCCAGCAGCCAACCGGAGATGAACTCTAACTATGGCTACACCTTC.

V is TRBV5-1 and J is TRBJ2-6; possible D gene TRBD2, 6 bases. CDR3 length equals 20 residues. Trimming pared 5 bases from V and 0 bases from J, leaving 24 bases between. Per the germline V gene, CDR1 is SGHRS and CDR2 is YFSETQ. The DNA of the CDR3 is TGCGCCAGCAGGAGAACGGCCTTTTCGGGAGAACCCTCTGGGGCCAACGTCCTGACTTTC. It encodes CASRRTAFSGEPSGANVLTF.

This clone has just a few counts. This chain joins TRBV9 and TRBJ2-3, with unresolved D. V lost 0 bases, J lost 9 bases, and 14 bases lay in between. The CDR3 has 14 residues. From germline, CDR1 is SGDLS and CDR2 YYNGEE. CDR3 protein: CASSVGGDSTTQYF. CDR3 coding DNA: TGTGCCAGCAGCGTAGGAGGTGACTCCACAACGCAGTATTTT.

This clone was detected a few times. The CDR3 DNA sequence: TGTGCCAGCAGCACCAGGACTCCCAGGTGGCATCAGCCCCAGCATTTT. It encodes CASSTRTPRWHQPQHF. V and J are TRBV27 and TRBJ1-5; D ambiguous. V was clipped by 6 bases and J by 5 bases, with 20 bases between them. The germline CDR1 and CDR2 sequences are MNHEY and SMNVEV (reference sequence). The CDR3 extends over 16 amino acids.

This clone is a singleton in its sample. This sequence joins TRBV5-1 and TRBJ2-7, with 9 bases aligning to TRBD1. The CDR3 has 15 amino acids. Germline V lookup: CDR1 SGHRS, CDR2 YFSETQ. V lost 4 bases, J lost 3 bases, and 8 bases stayed unmatched. The CDR3 DNA is TGCGCCAGCAGCGAGTCCGGGACAGGGTACTACGAGCAGTACTTC. It translates to CASSESGTGYYEQYF.

The chain couples TRBV5-4 to TRBJ1-2; TRBD1 aligns across 8 bases. The CDR3 is 14 amino acids. Germline CDR1 SGHNT, CDR2 YYREEE (reference sequence). V lost 4 bases and J lost 3; bases outside the gene matches: 5. CDR3 in amino acids: CASSGPGGDYGYTF. The CDR3 DNA reads TGTGCCAGCAGCGGACCAGGGGGCGACTATGGCTACACCTTC.

In this sample, this clone turned up once. The V and J genes are TRBV19 and TRBJ1-1, with D tentatively TRBD1 (6 bases). The CDR3 length is 13 residues. CDR1 and CDR2 (germline): LNHDA, SQIVND (reference sequence). V was shortened by 6 bases and J by 6 bases, with 14 bases between the two germline ends. The CDR3 reads CASSTGFYAEAFF. CDR3 DNA: TGTGCCAGTAGCACAGGGTTTTACGCTGAAGCTTTCTTT. The whole variable domain, remainder taken from reference TRBV19 and TRBJ1-1, is DGGITQSPKYLFRKEGQNVTLSCEQNLNHDAMYWYRQDPGQGLRLIYYSQIVNDFQKGDIAEGYSVSREKKESFPLTVTSAQKNPTAFYLCASSTGFYAEAFFGQGTRLTVV.

The V gene is TRBV13, the J gene TRBJ1-2; 9 positions match TRBD1. V was pared by 5 bases and J by 5 bases, with 12 bases of the junction left unmatched. The CDR3 runs 16 residues. The germline V gene encodes CDR1 PRHDT and CDR2 FYEKMQ (reference sequence). CDR3 in DNA: TGTGCCAGCAGCAATCCCGGGACAGGGCATCGATATGGCTACACCTTC. As protein: CASSNPGTGHRYGYTF.